The source of this TCR beta chain is a study of T cells expressing NK-cell markers. General study results and limits: These clonotypes additionally ranked first within the CD3+CD56-NKG2C+ fraction of a few donors.

Turning to this clonotype: Its specificity is unknown.

Production of TCR beta cDNA relied on 5'RACE template switching with UMIs. For each CDR3 protein, TCRdb gives one entry from its re-call of the 5' RACE reads, without DNA. Its table records about 430,000 distinct CDR3 sequences. Germline CDR1 reads SQVTM; CDR2 reads ANQGSEA. The CDR3 length is 13 residues. Sequences were obtained from blood T cells: a sorted CD56 or NKG2C T cell subset, CD4+ or CD8+ T cells, or bulk PBMC T cells (not recorded which). This receptor was identified in a woman aged 50 to 60 in good health. The rearrangement joins TRBV29-1 to TRBJ1-6. CDR3 protein: CSVRTDSYSPLHF. The variable domain in full, completed from reference TRBV29-1 and TRBJ1-6, reads SAVISQKPSRDICQRGTSLTIQCQVDSQVTMMFWYRQQPGQSLTLIATANQGSEATYESGFVIDKFPISRPNLTFSTLTVSNMSPEDSSIYLCSVRTDSYSPLHFGNGTRLTVT.